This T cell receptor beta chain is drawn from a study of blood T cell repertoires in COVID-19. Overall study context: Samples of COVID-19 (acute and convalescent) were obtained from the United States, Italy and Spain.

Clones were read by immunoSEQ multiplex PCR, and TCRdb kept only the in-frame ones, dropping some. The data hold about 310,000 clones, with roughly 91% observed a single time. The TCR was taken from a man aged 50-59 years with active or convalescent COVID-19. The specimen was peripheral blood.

The CDR3, as DNA: TGTGCCAGTAGGCAGGTTGCAACTAATGAAAAACTGTTTTTT. It translates to CASRQVATNEKLFF. V gene TRBV19 combines with J gene TRBJ1-4; D is unclear. Germline CDR1 is LNHDA and CDR2 is SQIVND (reference sequence). With 6 bases removed from V and 0 bases from J, the gap between germline ends came to 8 bases. This CDR3 spans 14 amino acids.